The rows below give T cell receptor beta chains drawn from one sample of a study of cytomegalovirus exposure and HLA in healthy donors. TCRdb keeps only in-frame clones here, not all; method: immunoSEQ multiplex PCR. The sample includes 150,000 to 200,000 clones, 60% to 85% seen only once; the top ten take 3% to 3.5%. The sequencing sample was made of PBMCs. The receptors stem from a woman aged 40 to 50 in good health and CMV-seronegative. Both conserved end residues are part of each CDR3. Fields, in order: clone size, J gene, D gene, V gene, CDR3 DNA, CDR3 protein. The D gene is left open where the match is weak. Expanded clones get a size class; other rows say once, few or many, or leave the size out.

>-|TRBJ1-2|-|TRBV2
TGTGCCAGCACGGGACATAACGGCTACACCTTC
CASTGHNGYTF
>-|TRBJ1-2|-|TRBV15
TGTGCCACCAGCAGCCAGGGGAACTATGGCTACACCTTC
CATSSQGNYGYTF
>-|TRBJ1-5|TRBD1|TRBV7-9
TGTGCCAGCAGCTCGGGACCGACAGGGAGAAATCAGCCCCAGCATTTT
CASSSGPTGRNQPQHF
>few|TRBJ2-7|-|TRBV5-1
TGCGCCACCCCGCGTCCGTTCTACGAGCAGTACTTC
CATPRPFYEQYF
>-|TRBJ1-3|-|TRBV2
TGTGCCAGGGACAGCGGAAACACCATATATTTT
CARDSGNTIYF
>-|TRBJ2-7|-|TRBV10-1
TGCGCCAGCACTGGGGGGTACAGGGGAACCTACGAGCAGTACTTC
CASTGGYRGTYEQYF
>-|TRBJ2-2|TRBD1|TRBV5-1
TGCGCCAGCAGGCCTGGACAGGGGGTTACCGGGGAGCTGTTTTTT
CASRPGQGVTGELFF
>once|TRBJ2-7|-|TRBV25-1
TGTGCCAGCAGTGACCTCAGGTTCGAGCAGTACTTC
CASSDLRFEQYF
>-|TRBJ1-1|TRBD1|TRBV18
TGTGCCAGCTCACCCCTCCCCCCCGGGACAGGGAGTACTGAAGCTTTCTTT
CASSPLPPGTGSTEAFF
>-|TRBJ2-1|TRBD1|TRBV7-7
TGTGCCAGCAGCTTGGGGACAGGGCACTACAATGAGCAGTTCTTC
CASSLGTGHYNEQFF
>-|TRBJ2-7|TRBD2|TRBV4-1
TGCGCCAGCAGCCAAAAAGCGGGGACCCGCTACGAGCAGTACTTC
CASSQKAGTRYEQYF
>-|TRBJ1-2|TRBD1|TRBV5-5
TGTGCCAGCAGCTTGGGCGGGACAGGGAACTATGGCTACACCTTC
CASSLGGTGNYGYTF
>-|TRBJ1-1|-|TRBV7-9
TGTGCCAGCAGCTCAGATCATGAGGGGGGGGCTGAAGCTTTCTTT
CASSSDHEGGAEAFF
>few|TRBJ1-1|-|TRBV28
TGTGCCAGCACCTCGGGAACCTGGGCTTTCTTT
CASTSGTWAFF
>-|TRBJ1-1|-|TRBV19
TGTGCCAGTAGTTTTGGCCCTAACACTGAAGCTTTCTTT
CASSFGPNTEAFF
>-|TRBJ2-7|TRBD1|TRBV2
TGTGCCAGCAGCGAACAGGGGCAAGGCTACGAGCAGTACTTC
CASSEQGQGYEQYF
>-|TRBJ2-7|TRBD1|TRBV10-1
TGCGCCAGCAGTGAGCAAAAGATACAGGGGGGCGAGCAGTACTTC
CASSEQKIQGGEQYF
>-|TRBJ1-5|-|TRBV7-2
TGTGCCAGCAGCTTGGAGGGGTACCCCAATCAGCCCCAGCATTTT
CASSLEGYPNQPQHF
>-|TRBJ2-7|TRBD2|TRBV7-2
TGTGCCAGCAGCACCGGGACTAGCGGGGTCCGCTACGAGCAGTACTTC
CASSTGTSGVRYEQYF
>-|TRBJ1-1|-|TRBV5-1
TGCGCCAGCAGCTACGGTCGGGGTTCTGTTGAAGCTTTCTTT
CASSYGRGSVEAFF
>-|TRBJ1-5|TRBD1|TRBV2
TGTGCCAGCGGGGGACAGGGGGCACTCAATCAGCCCCAGCATTTT
CASGGQGALNQPQHF
>-|TRBJ1-5|-|TRBV19
TGTGCCAGTAGTATTGGTGGGGCCTCCAATCAGCCCCAGCATTTT
CASSIGGASNQPQHF
>few|TRBJ1-6|-|TRBV7-9
TGTGCCAGCAGCTCCGGGGGGGGATCCCGGGTGTCACCCCTCCACTTT
CASSSGGGSRVSPLHF
>-|TRBJ1-2|-|TRBV27
TGTGCCAGCAGTTTAACAGCGGCGGGTGGCTACACCTTC
CASSLTAAGGYTF
>-|TRBJ2-7|-|TRBV7-2
TGTGCCAGCAGCCCGGGTGGGACACCGTACGAGCAGTACTTC
CASSPGGTPYEQYF
>-|TRBJ1-2|TRBD1|TRBV6-6
TGTGCCAGCAGTAGGGGACAGGGTCAGGGGTATGGCTACACCTTC
CASSRGQGQGYGYTF
>-|TRBJ1-5|TRBD1|TRBV7-9
TGTGCCAGCAGCTTAGGAGGGGCAGGGGGACCCGACAATCAGCCCCAGCATTTT
CASSLGGAGGPDNQPQHF
>-|TRBJ2-3|-|TRBV6-1
TGTGCCAGCAGTAAGGCAGGGTTTCGGTATGATACGCAGTATTTT
CASSKAGFRYDTQYF
>-|TRBJ1-1|-|TRBV27
TGTGCCAGCAGTTTATGGGGAGGGGGGGAAGGGGCTGAAGCTTTCTTT
CASSLWGGGEGAEAFF
>-|TRBJ2-5|-|TRBV28
TGTGCCAGCAGTTTATCTCCCAGAGAGACCCAGTACTTC
CASSLSPRETQYF
>-|TRBJ2-2|-|TRBV7-9
TGTGCCAGCAGCCCACGGAGCAACCCCAACACTCGTTATACCGGGGAGCTGTTTTTT
CASSPRSNPNTRYTGELFF
>-|TRBJ1-2|-|TRBV2
TGTGCCAGCACTCCAGAAAGATACTATGGCTACACCTTC
CASTPERYYGYTF
>-|TRBJ2-1|TRBD2|TRBV5-4
TGTGCCAGCAGCTTAGGGACTAACAGTTACAATGAGCAGTTCTTC
CASSLGTNSYNEQFF
>-|TRBJ2-7|TRBD2|TRBV7-9
TGTGCCAGCAGCGATAAACTAGCGGGGGGGCCCTACGAGCAGTACTTC
CASSDKLAGGPYEQYF
>-|TRBJ2-7|-|TRBV15
TGTGCTTTTTGCAAGCAGAAGGCGGCATACGAGCAGTACTTC
CAFCKQKAAYEQYF
>-|TRBJ2-5|TRBD2|TRBV10-3
TGTGCCATCAAAAAAGGGGATTTCTTGGCGGGGGAGGCAGAGACCCAGTACTTC
CAIKKGDFLAGEAETQYF
>-|TRBJ1-2|-|TRBV25-1
TGTGCCAGCAGTGAATATGCGGGGGCTCTCAGGGGCTACACCTTC
CASSEYAGALRGYTF
>-|TRBJ1-1|-|TRBV6-5
TGTGCCAGCAGCCCCCTGATGAGAGAGAACACTGAAGCTTTCTTT
CASSPLMRENTEAFF
>-|TRBJ2-5|TRBD2|TRBV2
TGTGCCAGCAGTGAAAGTAGAGTACTAGCGGGGGGGAACCAAGAGACCCAGTACTTC
CASSESRVLAGGNQETQYF
>-|TRBJ2-1|TRBD2|TRBV19
TGTGCCAGTAAAAGACTAGCGGGGGGGTCCTACAATGAGCAGTTCTTC
CASKRLAGGSYNEQFF
>-|TRBJ2-4|TRBD2|TRBV19
TGTGCCAGTAGTACCCATCCGACTAGCGGAAACATTCAGTACTTC
CASSTHPTSGNIQYF
>-|TRBJ2-5|-|TRBV7-2
TGTGCCAGCAGCTTAGTTCAGGGGGGTGCAAAAGAGACCCAGTACTTC
CASSLVQGGAKETQYF
>-|TRBJ1-2|TRBD1|TRBV2
TGTGCCAGTCAGGGGACAGGGGGCGGTGGGGGCTACACCTTC
CASQGTGGGGGYTF
>-|TRBJ2-1|TRBD1|TRBV6-5
TGTGCCAGCAGCCGCACCGACAGGGTTAATGAGCAGTTCTTC
CASSRTDRVNEQFF
>-|TRBJ1-1|-|TRBV28
TGTGCCAGCAGTTTCGGGGGGTCGGACACTGAAGCTTTCTTT
CASSFGGSDTEAFF
>-|TRBJ1-1|-|TRBV28
TGTGCCAGCAGTGCCTTAGCGGACGGACGGAACACTGAAGCTTTCTTT
CASSALADGRNTEAFF
>-|TRBJ2-7|TRBD2|TRBV29-1
TGCAGCGTCGTCGGGACTAGCGACGAGCAGTACTTC
CSVVGTSDEQYF